Presented here are 29 T cell receptor beta chains from one specimen sequenced in a study of cytomegalovirus exposure and HLA in healthy donors. The PCR was carried out with 60 Vbeta primers and 13 Jbeta primers. TCRdb's table, derived via immunoSEQ multiplex PCR, lists solely in-frame clones and lacks some. Of under 250,000 clones detected, around 78% appear once; the ten largest clones hold 0.45% to 0.5%. The sequenced sample was PBMCs. These receptors all come from a boy younger than 18 in good health and CMV-seronegative.

The chain employs TRBV15 and TRBJ2-5; 13 bases map to TRBD2. The CDR3 spans 16 residues. Per germline, CDR1 LNHNV and CDR2 YYDKDF (reference sequence). The V segment lost 3 bases and the J segment 4 bases; nucleotides outside the gene matches: 5. The CDR3 spells CATSRGTSGKGETQYF. The CDR3 bases are TGTGCCACCAGCAGGGGGACTAGCGGGAAAGGAGAGACCCAGTACTTC.

V and J are TRBV30 and TRBJ1-2; D possibly corresponds to TRBD1 (5 bases). The CDR3 has 14 residues. The germline V and J ends were trimmed by 3 bases and 4 bases, with 15 bases remaining between them. Germline CDR1 reads GTSNPN; CDR2 reads SVGIG (reference sequence). CDR3 protein: CAWRGGTWGYGYTF. The CDR3 DNA sequence: TGTGCCTGGAGGGGAGGGACGTGGGGCTATGGCTACACCTTC.

V is TRBV11-3 and J is TRBJ2-2, with 13 bases that match TRBD2. Germline trimming cut 5 bases from V and 4 bases from J; bases unmatched to any gene: 4. Germline assignment: CDR1 SGHNT and CDR2 YENEEA. The CDR3 loop spans 16 amino acids. The DNA for the CDR3 is TGTGCCAGCAGCCCCCGGACTAGCGGGGGCACCGGGGAGCTGTTTTTT. Its translation is CASSPRTSGGTGELFF. Variable domain in full (rest from reference TRBV11-3 and TRBJ2-2): EAGVVQSPRYKIIEKKQPVAFWCNPISGHNTLYWYLQNLGQGPELLIRYENEEAVDDSQLPKDRFSAERLKGVDSTLKIQPAELGDSAVYLCASSPRTSGGTGELFFGEGSRLTVL.

The chain employs TRBV5-1 and TRBJ2-7; D not resolved. The V end lost 0 bases, the J end lost 3 bases, and 16 bases lay between the germline ends. The V gene's germline CDR1 is SGHRS and CDR2 YFSETQ. This CDR3 region has 16 residues. For the CDR3, the DNA is TGCGCCAGCAGCTTGGGTCGGAGCACAACCGGCTACGAGCAGTACTTC. Residues: CASSLGRSTTGYEQYF.

V usage is TRBV29-1 and J usage is TRBJ1-1; D gene ambiguous. Per the germline V gene, CDR1 is SQVTM and CDR2 is ANQGSEA. V was pared by 6 bases and J by 3 bases, with 14 bases between. This CDR3 has 13 amino acids. CDR3 amino acids: CSVELLEDTEAFF. Written as DNA, the CDR3 is TGCAGCGTCGAGCTTTTAGAGGACACTGAAGCTTTCTTT.

The J gene is TRBJ2-3, the V gene TRBV5-3, with 14 positions matching TRBD2. TRBV5-3 is an ORF; its function is uncertain. The CDR3 runs to 19 residues. After removal of 3 bases from V and 2 bases from J, the junction contained 11 bases not matched to a gene. The CDR3 DNA follows: TGTGCCAGAAGCTCGATGCCGACTAGCGGGAGGGGAGTCACAGATACGCAGTATTTT. This encodes CARSSMPTSGRGVTDTQYF.

J is TRBJ2-7 and V is TRBV18, with D possibly TRBD2 on 6 matching bases. Trimming shortened V by 2 bases and J by 6 bases, and 14 bases separated the two germline ends. Germline V gene sequence: CDR1 KGHSH, CDR2 LQKENI. The CDR3 extends over 14 amino acids. CDR3 sequence reads: CASSPSGLGSEQYF. The DNA for the CDR3 is TGTGCCAGCTCACCAAGCGGGCTAGGCAGCGAGCAGTACTTC.

This chain uses TRBV4-1 with TRBJ1-3; D is unresolved. With 0 bases removed from V and 11 bases from J, the gap between germline ends came to 5 bases. The CDR3 is 11 residues long. Looked up from germline, CDR1 is MGHRA and CDR2 is YSYEKL. The CDR3 DNA reads TGCGCCAGCAGCCAAGATCTTGCCATATATTTT. Protein product: CASSQDLAIYF.

The chain joins TRBV5-6 to TRBJ1-2, with a possible D match to TRBD1 (6 bases). V was cut by 0 bases and J by 7 bases, with 22 bases left in between. CDR3 length: 17 amino acids. Germline V lookup: CDR1 SGHDT, CDR2 YYEEEE. CDR3 region: CASSLAWKRDTGGGYTF. For the CDR3, the DNA is TGTGCCAGCAGCTTGGCATGGAAACGGGACACCGGTGGTGGCTACACCTTC. The whole variable domain, remainder taken from reference TRBV5-6 and TRBJ1-2, is DAGVTQSPTHLIKTRGQQVTLRCSPKSGHDTVSWYQQALGQGPQFIFQYYEEEERQRGNFPDRFSGHQFPNYSSELNVNALLLGDSALYLCASSLAWKRDTGGGYTFGSGTRLTVV.

V gene TRBV27 combines with J gene TRBJ2-3, with TRBD2 identical over 16 bases. Unmatched junction bases numbered 9, after V lost 5 bases and J lost 4 bases. Germline values: CDR1 MNHEY, CDR2 SMNVEV (reference sequence). This CDR3 is built from 18 residues. The CDR3 DNA sequence: TGTGCCAGCAGTCCGGGACTAGCGGGAGGGCCTCCCCCAGATACGCAGTATTTT. Translation gives CASSPGLAGGPPPDTQYF.

The rearrangement links TRBV5-1 to TRBJ1-1; D perhaps matches TRBD1 (6 bases). This CDR3 is built from 14 residues. The V end lost 7 bases, the J end lost 1 base, and 14 bases lay between the germline ends. Germline loops: CDR1 SGHRS, CDR2 YFSETQ. CDR3 region: CASWVGGPNTEAFF. The CDR3 nucleotides read TGCGCCAGCTGGGTTGGGGGCCCGAACACTGAAGCTTTCTTT.

This sequence joins TRBV11-2 and TRBJ2-3, with D perhaps TRBD2 (5 bases). The germline CDR1 and CDR2 sequences are SGHAT and FQNNGV. V lost 1 base, J lost 0 bases, and 8 bases lay in between. The CDR3 runs to 15 residues. This chain's CDR3 is CASSLVRASTDTQYF. The CDR3, as DNA: TGTGCCAGCAGCTTAGTGCGGGCTAGCACAGATACGCAGTATTTT.

This sequence joins TRBV5-1 and TRBJ2-7; TRBD1 matches at 9 bases. The ends lost 4 bases at V and 6 bases at J; junction bases unmatched: 8. The CDR3 has 14 amino acids. The V gene's germline CDR1 is SGHRS and CDR2 YFSETQ. Here the CDR3 DNA reads TGCGCCAGCAGCCTACGGGACAGGGCCTCCGAGCAGTACTTC. This sequence encodes CASSLRDRASEQYF.

This clone showed up just once. The V call is TRBV6-1, the J call TRBJ2-7; perhaps TRBD1 as D (6 bases). The CDR3 contains 15 residues. Germline V gene data show CDR1 as MNHNS and CDR2 as SASEGT. The V and J ends lost 5 bases and 2 bases respectively, with 16 bases between them. CDR3 sequence (DNA): TGTGCCAGCAGTTTGGACCCAAGGGGGACCTACGAGCAGTACTTC. This sequence encodes CASSLDPRGTYEQYF.

This chain uses TRBV18 with TRBJ1-1; TRBD1 agrees at 7 bases. The V segment lost 4 bases and the J segment 3 bases; nucleotides outside the gene matches: 8. Germline assignment: CDR1 KGHSH and CDR2 LQKENI. CDR3 size: 15 residues. The CDR3 bases are TGTGCCAGCTCACTAAACCCAGGGGGGCACACTGAAGCTTTCTTT. Its translation is CASSLNPGGHTEAFF.

This clone turned up a few times. The V gene is TRBV5-1, the J gene TRBJ2-7, with TRBD1 as a possible D gene (5 bases). The CDR3 consists of 15 residues. Germline V gene data show CDR1 as SGHRS and CDR2 as YFSETQ. V lost 0 bases to trimming and J lost 3 bases, with 13 bases between them. The CDR3 sequence: CASSLGNRMNYEQYF. CDR3 DNA sequence: TGCGCCAGCAGCTTGGGAAACAGGATGAACTACGAGCAGTACTTC. Together with reference TRBV5-1 and TRBJ2-7, the CDR3 gives the full variable domain: KAGVTQTPRYLIKTRGQQVTLSCSPISGHRSVSWYQQTPGQGLQFLFEYFSETQRNKGNFPGRFSGRQFSNSRSEMNVSTLELGDSALYLCASSLGNRMNYEQYFGPGTRLTVT.

This chain joins TRBV30 and TRBJ1-1; the D gene is possibly TRBD1 (5 bases). This CDR3 comprises 13 residues. Trimming took 1 base from V and 3 from J, leaving 9 bases between them. Germline lookup yields CDR1 GTSNPN and CDR2 SVGIG (reference sequence). CDR3 in amino acids: CAWSGRQYTEAFF. For the CDR3, the DNA is TGTGCCTGGAGTGGTCGACAGTACACTGAAGCTTTCTTT.

This chain uses TRBV2 with TRBJ1-2, with TRBD1 as a possible D gene (6 bases). This CDR3 has 15 amino acids. CDR1 and CDR2 from the germline V gene are SNHLY and FYNNEI. Trimming removed 2 bases at V and 1 base at J, with 11 bases between. The CDR3 nucleotides read TGTGCCAGCAGTGAACCGGGACAAAGTAACTATGGCTACACCTTC. This gives the protein CASSEPGQSNYGYTF. Filled out from reference TRBV2 and TRBJ1-2, the complete variable domain reads EPEVTQTPSHQVTQMGQEVILRCVPISNHLYFYWYRQILGQKVEFLVSFYNNEISEKSEIFDDQFSVERPDGSNFTLKIRSTKLEDSAMYFCASSEPGQSNYGYTFGSGTRLTVV.

This rearrangement joins TRBV28 to TRBJ1-1, with 10 bases aligning to TRBD1. Germline CDR1 and CDR2: MDHEN and SYDVKM. The junction had 12 bases not matched to a gene; V was cut back by 6 bases and J by 5 bases. This CDR3 is built from 16 residues. CDR3: CASRAPGQGLGTEAFF. Here the CDR3 DNA reads TGTGCCAGCAGGGCACCGGGACAGGGGTTGGGTACTGAAGCTTTCTTT.

The sample holds one count of this clone. V and J are TRBV4-2 and TRBJ1-6; unclear D gene. Trimming left V 2 bases short and J 10 bases short, with 15 bases between. Germline V lookup: CDR1 LGHNA, CDR2 YNFKEQ. The CDR3 consists of 15 residues. The CDR3 coding sequence is TGTGCCAGCAGCCAATGGAGCGAAGGAGGATCACCCCTCCACTTT. Protein: CASSQWSEGGSPLHF.

The chain links TRBV14 to TRBJ2-7; TRBD2 matches at 11 bases. Germline loops: CDR1 SGHDN, CDR2 FVKESK. This CDR3 contains 17 residues. Trimming took 1 base from V and 2 from J; bases not matched to a gene: 7. The CDR3 coding sequence is TGTGCCAGCAGCCAAGTTCCTAGCGGGGGGAGAGCCTACGAGCAGTACTTC. This translates into CASSQVPSGGRAYEQYF.

This rearrangement joins TRBV27 to TRBJ1-4, with D tentatively TRBD1 (5 bases). CDR1 is MNHEY, CDR2 SMNVEV, per germline (reference sequence). This CDR3 is 14 amino acids long. V lost 5 bases to trimming and J lost 8 bases, with 15 bases between them. CDR3: CASSVGRVEEKLFF. The CDR3 DNA is TGTGCCAGCAGTGTCGGCAGGGTCGAAGAAAAACTGTTTTTT.

This chain connects TRBV6-4 to TRBJ1-1; 8 nucleotides line up with TRBD1. Germline V gives CDR1 MRHNA, CDR2 SNTAGT. Trimming cost V 3 bases and J 1 base; bases outside gene matches: 1. The CDR3 loop spans 14 amino acids. CDR3 sequence (DNA): TGTGCCAGCAGTGAGACAGGGGAGAACACTGAAGCTTTCTTT. Its protein is CASSETGENTEAFF.

The chain links TRBV12-5 to TRBJ1-2; the D gene is possibly TRBD1 (5 bases). The germline gives CDR1 LGHNT, CDR2 FRNRAP. The length of the CDR3 is 14 residues. The V gene lost 3 bases and the J gene lost 6 bases, with 14 bases spanning the gap. CDR3 DNA sequence: TGTGCTAGTGGTTTCCAGGGTGGTCGGGATGGCTACACCTTC. It is translated as CASGFQGGRDGYTF.

This clone was seen just once. The chain links TRBV7-9 to TRBJ1-2; D might be TRBD1 (6 bases). The CDR3 totals 13 residues. The ends were cut back, 5 bases at V and 3 bases at J, with 10 bases in the middle. Germline V gene sequence: CDR1 SEHNR, CDR2 FQNEAQ (reference sequence). DNA of the CDR3: TGTGCCAGCAGCCACAGGGAAGACTATGGCTACACCTTC. It specifies CASSHREDYGYTF.

This rearrangement joins TRBV29-1 to TRBJ2-2, with D tentatively TRBD2 (6 bases). Germline assignment: CDR1 SQVTM and CDR2 ANQGSEA. The CDR3 totals 15 residues. Trimming pared 4 bases from V and 7 bases from J, leaving 19 bases between. The CDR3 here is CSVGPTGGKGGELFF. The CDR3 DNA reads as TGCAGCGTTGGCCCTACGGGCGGGAAGGGCGGGGAGCTGTTTTTT.

V is TRBV6-1 and J is TRBJ2-7, with TRBD2 matching 10 bases. Germline V gene data show CDR1 as MNHNS and CDR2 as SASEGT. V gave up 6 bases and J gave up 4 bases; unmatched junction bases: 9. CDR3 length: 15 amino acids. CDR3: CASSVLAGEPYEQYF. The CDR3 nucleotides are TGTGCCAGCAGCGTTCTAGCGGGAGAACCATACGAGCAGTACTTC.

The chain is built from TRBV6-1 and TRBJ1-2; D ambiguous. The CDR3 is made up of 14 amino acids. V was shortened by 4 bases and J by 6 bases, with 15 bases between the two germline ends. The germline CDR1 and CDR2 sequences are MNHNS and SASEGT. DNA of the CDR3: TGTGCCAGCAGTGGTTTGGGTCCTAGGAATGGCTACACCTTC. Amino acids: CASSGLGPRNGYTF.

The gene calls are TRBV10-1 and TRBJ2-3, with 7 positions matching TRBD2. Germline V gene sequence: CDR1 WNHNN, CDR2 SYGVQD (reference sequence). V shed 4 bases, J shed 2 bases, and the junction held 6 bases outside the gene matches. CDR3 length: 15 residues. The CDR3 loop is CASSGPSGSTDTQYF. The CDR3 bases are TGCGCCAGCAGTGGGCCTAGCGGTTCCACAGATACGCAGTATTTT.